This T cell receptor beta chain was profiled in a study of cytomegalovirus exposure and HLA in healthy donors. Study-wide background: The 120 validation repertoires matched the roughly 670 first-cohort repertoires in platform, a later analysis reported.

About this clone itself: No antigen is known for it.

Notes on the study in general: Using the classifier, cytomegalovirus status was reportedly diagnosed with high specificity and sensitivity. A few CMV-associated chains were confirmed in vitro to be specific for CMV antigens. The authors enumerated over 150 TCR beta chains as linked to cytomegalovirus.

The repertoire was sequenced with immunoSEQ multiplex PCR; TCRdb's copy has only in-frame clones and lacks some. This sample has approximately 110,000 clones, with around 86% found just once. V trimming: 5 bases; J trimming: 5 bases; junction bases outside the gene matches: 12. The length of the CDR3 is 16 residues. Germline V lookup: CDR1 GTSNPN, CDR2 SVGIG (reference sequence). This sequence originates from a woman younger than 35 in good health and CMV-seropositive. The source material was PBMCs. The chain is built from TRBV30 and TRBJ2-5; 12 bases are a match to TRBD2. CDR3 nucleotides: TGTGCCTGGGGGGGGACTAGCGGGCTGGGTGTGGAGACCCAGTACTTC. Translating it yields CAWGGTSGLGVETQYF.